This record covers a single T cell receptor beta chain. Its antigen remains undetermined. Qualities for individual bases were not recorded, and no much larger clone is one base off. The method was the immunoSEQ multiplex PCR assay. The multiplex PCR relied on a mix of 60 forward primers for TCR Vbeta segments and 13 reverse primers for TCR Jbeta segments. A multiplex PCR assay on genomic DNA amplified the CDR3 region of rearranged TCR beta genes. The Illumina HiSeq System was used to sequence the amplified TCR beta libraries as 87-base-pair reads. Concerning the study's data processing: A later analysis tallied some 79 million unique TCR beta chains across the roughly 610 repertoires, and approximately 12 million of those chains were shared by two or more donors. To remove PCR and sequencing errors, raw reads were error-corrected and collapsed into unique sequences using a nearest-neighbor algorithm that merged closely related sequences. Alignment of CDR3 sequences to IMGT reference sequences was used to assign V, D and J gene segments. Each retained sequence needed at least a six-nucleotide match to both a V gene segment and a J gene segment. Rearrangements were called productive when the CDR3 lacked stop codons and stayed in frame with V and J; all others were non-productive. CDR3 was defined according to IMGT convention as the region running from the second conserved V-encoded cysteine to the conserved J-encoded phenylalanine. The earlier analysis of 500 to 750 of the donors excluded any sequence lacking an unambiguous match to a single V gene segment. An earlier analysis of over 450 of the donors classified V segments as functional when productive rearrangements were above 56.7% and as segregating when the standard deviation between donors was above 5%. A statistical classification framework was built for diagnosing cytomegalovirus status from the catalog of TCR beta chain sequences. In a later analysis, V and J genes were assigned by comparing TCR nucleotide sequences against IMGT/GENE-DB human TR gene sequences. Using the TCRdist pipeline, a later analysis assigned CDR3 sequences along with most-parsimonious VDJ recombination scenarios. In a later analysis, each TCR beta chain was defined by its CDR3 amino acid sequence together with its V-gene family, and reads lacking a unique V-gene family were excluded. As a way to deal with suspected cross-contamination and a sequencing artifact, a later analysis dropped 592 nucleotide sequences that were highly shared and had low generation probability. For each public chain, a later analysis derived a clonal expansion index from normalized ranks of inferred template counts within each repertoire. In a later analysis, generation probabilities were computed with a VDJ recombination model fitted to out-of-frame rearrangements, and the resulting probabilities were checked against IGoR. A later analysis scored TCR-TCR, TCR-HLA and TCR-CMV co-occurrence with hypergeometric tests, applying a repertoire-size bias correction to TCR pairs. In a later analysis, false discovery rates were estimated by permuting HLA or CMV assignments 20 times. In a later analysis, co-occurring TCRs were grouped using DBSCAN, with TCRdist sequence similarity added in when clustering inside HLA-allele-positive subsets. For co-occurrence clustering, repertoires with fewer than 30,000 or more than 120,000 public chains were excluded, along with four to six repertoires with anomalous nucleotide sharing. Entries here come from immuneACCESS through TCRdb and include only in-frame sequences with V and J called. Some clones fail to appear in such tables; in the studies checked, an unresolved V gene covers under half of the shortfall, and the cause of the remainder is unknown. The V and J calls and clone size come from that table; D and trimming were worked out from the DNA. Present in this sample are around 89,000 clones, roughly three quarters of which were seen just once. Clones ranked in the top ten supply 3% of the sample.

The CDR3 spans 15 residues, from the cysteine through the phenylalanine. The sequence is cut down to CDR3 DNA, 45 bases in frame from base 1. The germline V gene gives CDR1 as SNHLY and CDR2 as FYNNEI. After removal of 10 bases from V and 0 bases from J, the junction retains 6 bases not matched to a gene. These data belong to a study of cytomegalovirus exposure and HLA in healthy donors (dated by TCRdb to 2016 to 2017). About the investigation overall: According to an earlier analysis of a few hundred of the donors, about 179 million T cells yielded approximately 120 million unique TCR beta sequences and approximately 300 Gb of sequence data. An early release covering about 600 HLA-typed donors comprised about 300 gigabases of sequencing data and approximately 80 million unique TCR sequences. The genetic ancestry cluster associated with self-reported Caucasian donors included over 65% of the roughly 400 genotyped donors. The aim of the study was to test whether cataloging public T cell receptors could identify signatures of past pathogen exposure. Using immunosequencing, the study profiled T cell repertoires from fewer than 700 subjects and related those repertoires to cytomegalovirus serostatus. Along with the roughly 670-subject first cohort, a separate validation cohort of more than 90 different subjects was used. To predict cytomegalovirus infection status, the study combined high-throughput TCR immunosequencing, statistical association of individual TCRs with disease status, and machine learning. To study patterns of TCR occurrence, a later analysis re-analyzed previously published TCR beta repertoires from several hundred donors and added high-resolution HLA genotyping. Rather than drawing on any new phenotypic data, the later analysis identified candidate immune exposures from TCR beta sequences and the way those sequences occurred across donors. An earlier analysis of several hundred of the donors applied high-throughput TCR beta sequencing to assess whether each TCR beta V gene segment acted as functional or pseudogenic. Alongside the repertoire data, information on donor age, sex, ethnicity and CMV serostatus was compiled. A later genetic analysis took genome-wide SNP genotypes for about three fifths of the roughly 670 donors and used that subset as a discovery cohort. Every repertoire in the discovery cohort had been generated on one and the same sequencing platform. HLA typing covered class I and class II loci at four-digit resolution. The number of typed donors differed by locus: about 620-640 for A, B, C, DRB1 and DQB1; approximately 530 for DQA1; about 600 for DPA1; and some 450 for DPB1. Roughly 5 DR-DQ haplotypes were handled as single units for association and clustering, since linkage in the cohort was strong. Among roughly 370 genotyped donors of the cohort, an average of about 240,000 unique TCR beta nucleotide sequences were sequenced per donor, about a sixth of them non-productive.

Beyond this particular receptor, the publication reports: A further reported finding was that TCR beta sequences accurately predicted the HLA-A and HLA-B alleles for most subjects in the first cohort. It was suggested by the authors that the approach could potentially be generalized to other disease states and immunological phenotypes. Assigning TCR associations to individual alleles was difficult when HLA alleles, especially DR and DQ, strongly co-occurred. According to a later analysis, most CMV-associated TCR beta chains appeared to be HLA-restricted, and the HLA associations seemed to be driven largely by CMV exposure. In a later analysis, TCR association rates were found to vary across HLA loci, with the most associated TCRs seen for DRB1 alleles and the fewest for HLA-C alleles. Because HLA typing was missing for some donors at each locus, association tests included only the typed subset. Broadly in line with IMGT annotations, most TCR beta V segments showed up in productive rearrangements about 87% or about 30% of the time in an earlier analysis of around 600 of the donors. V-gene and J-gene trimming of TCR beta chains was associated with a missense DCLRE1C variant in a later genetic analysis, and the association was replicated in an independent cohort. According to a later analysis, parvovirus B19, influenza, CMV and Epstein-Barr virus appeared linked to several top co-occurrence clusters. Because the 87-base-pair reads could not distinguish some IMGT-functional V segments, including TRBV6-2 and TRBV6-3, those segments were excluded. At a false discovery rate of 0.05, a later analysis linked 15,000 to 20,000 TCR beta sequences to specific HLA alleles. Most TCR sequences were seen in very few donors, while some public TCRs were found in many individuals. Only TCR beta chains were sequenced in this cohort, and the absence of alpha or paired-chain data limited detectable features. In both the original and validation cohorts, the classifier was reported to diagnose cytomegalovirus status with high specificity and sensitivity. Immune exposure information for the cohort was limited to CMV serostatus. In a later analysis, HLA-associated TCR beta chains were found to be more clonally expanded and to have lower generation probabilities than equally common non-associated chains. The study listed 150 to 200 TCR beta chains as associated with cytomegalovirus. About 17 rarely observed V segments, including chromosome 9 orphons, were excluded from the earlier analysis of about 610 of the donors because counts were too low. Linkage disequilibrium might explain the correlated functional status among segregating V segments, but an unknown experimental factor could not be ruled out. In vitro tests confirmed that three of the cytomegalovirus-associated TCR beta chains recognize cytomegalovirus antigens. A cluster of highly shared sequence variants was judged likely to represent a technical artifact of the sequencing pipeline. In a later genetic analysis, fewer N-insertions in productive TCRs were reported among donors in an Asian-associated ancestry cluster than the roughly 670-donor mean. Sequencing depth was assumed to be roughly uniform across donors in the presence/absence analyses, though that assumption may not hold.

The cohort consisted of 670 or so healthy bone marrow donors. At the time of sampling, all cohort members were nominally healthy, though unrecorded immune exposures were likely present. The donor was CMV seronegative and belonged to the group of around 400 seronegative cohort members. Each donor provided a peripheral blood sample, and peripheral blood mononuclear cells were used for TCR beta sequencing. Genomic DNA was extracted from the blood cell samples with the Qiagen DNeasy Blood Extraction Kit. What was sequenced was PBMCs. This TCR was recovered from a man aged 40-55 years in good health and CMV-seronegative. The chain joins TRBV2 to TRBJ2-3, with 11 central nucleotides matching TRBD2. The nucleotides read TGTGCCACCCCACTAGCGGGGGCCAGCACAGATACGCAGTATTTT. This codes for CATPLAGASTDTQYF.